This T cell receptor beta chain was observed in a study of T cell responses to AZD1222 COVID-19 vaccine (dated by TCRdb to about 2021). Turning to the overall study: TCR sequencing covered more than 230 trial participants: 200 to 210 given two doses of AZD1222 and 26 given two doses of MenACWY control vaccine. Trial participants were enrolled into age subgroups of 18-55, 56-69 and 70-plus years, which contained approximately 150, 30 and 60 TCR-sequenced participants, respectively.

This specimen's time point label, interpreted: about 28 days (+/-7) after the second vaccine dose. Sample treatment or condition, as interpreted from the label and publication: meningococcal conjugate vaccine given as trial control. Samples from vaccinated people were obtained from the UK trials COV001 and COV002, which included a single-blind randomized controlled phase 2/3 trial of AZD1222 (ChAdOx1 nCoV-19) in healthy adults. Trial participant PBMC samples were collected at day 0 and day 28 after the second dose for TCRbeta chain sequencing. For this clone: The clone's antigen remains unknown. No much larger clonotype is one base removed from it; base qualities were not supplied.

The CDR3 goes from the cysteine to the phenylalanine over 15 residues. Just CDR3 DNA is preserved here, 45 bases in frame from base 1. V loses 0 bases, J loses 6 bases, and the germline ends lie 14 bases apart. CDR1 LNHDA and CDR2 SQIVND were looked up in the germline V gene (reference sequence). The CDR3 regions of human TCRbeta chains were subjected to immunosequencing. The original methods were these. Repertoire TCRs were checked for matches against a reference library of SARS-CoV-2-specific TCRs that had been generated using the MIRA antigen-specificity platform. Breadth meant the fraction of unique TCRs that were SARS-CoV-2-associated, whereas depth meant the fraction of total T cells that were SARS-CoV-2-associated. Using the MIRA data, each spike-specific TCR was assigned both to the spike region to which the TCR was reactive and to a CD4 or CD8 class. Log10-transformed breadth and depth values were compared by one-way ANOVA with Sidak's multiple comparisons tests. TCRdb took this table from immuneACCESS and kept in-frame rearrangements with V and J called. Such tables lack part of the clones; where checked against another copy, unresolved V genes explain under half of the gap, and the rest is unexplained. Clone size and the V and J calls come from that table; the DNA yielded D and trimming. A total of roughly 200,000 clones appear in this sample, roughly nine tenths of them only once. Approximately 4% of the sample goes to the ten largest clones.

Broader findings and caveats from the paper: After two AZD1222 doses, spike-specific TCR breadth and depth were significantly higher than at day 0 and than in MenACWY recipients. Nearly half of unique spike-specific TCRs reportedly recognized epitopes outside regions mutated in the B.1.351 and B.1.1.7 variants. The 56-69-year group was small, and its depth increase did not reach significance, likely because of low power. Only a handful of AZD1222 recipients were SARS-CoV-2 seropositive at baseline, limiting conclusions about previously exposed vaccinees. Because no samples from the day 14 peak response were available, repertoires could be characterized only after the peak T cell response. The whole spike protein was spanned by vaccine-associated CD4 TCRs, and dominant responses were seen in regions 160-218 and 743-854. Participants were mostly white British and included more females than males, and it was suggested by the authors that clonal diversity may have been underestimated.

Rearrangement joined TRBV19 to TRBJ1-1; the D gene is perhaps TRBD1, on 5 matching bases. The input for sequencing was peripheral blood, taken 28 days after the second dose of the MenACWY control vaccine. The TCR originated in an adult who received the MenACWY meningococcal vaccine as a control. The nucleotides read TGTGCCAGTAGTATAGATCCCAGGGTCTACCCTGAAGCTTTCTTT. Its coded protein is CASSIDPRVYPEAFF.